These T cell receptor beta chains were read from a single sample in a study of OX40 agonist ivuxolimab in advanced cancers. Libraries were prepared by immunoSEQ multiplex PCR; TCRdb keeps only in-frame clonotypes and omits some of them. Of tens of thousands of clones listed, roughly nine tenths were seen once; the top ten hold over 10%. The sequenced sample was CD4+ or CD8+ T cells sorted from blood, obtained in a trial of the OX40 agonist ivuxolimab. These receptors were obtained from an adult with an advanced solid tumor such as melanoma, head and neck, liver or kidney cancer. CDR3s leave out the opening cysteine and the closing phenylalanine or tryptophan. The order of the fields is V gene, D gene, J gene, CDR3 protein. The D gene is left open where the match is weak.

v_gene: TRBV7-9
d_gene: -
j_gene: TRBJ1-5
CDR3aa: ASSLGASGSGNQPQH

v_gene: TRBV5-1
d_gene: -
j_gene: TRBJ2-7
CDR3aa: ASSDRGSSYEQY

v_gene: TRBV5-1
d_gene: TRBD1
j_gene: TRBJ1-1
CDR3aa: ASSSPGTGNTEAF

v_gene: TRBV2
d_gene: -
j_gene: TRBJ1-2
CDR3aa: ASTRPGGRSYGYT

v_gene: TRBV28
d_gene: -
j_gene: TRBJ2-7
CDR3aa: ASSPPPRSYEQY

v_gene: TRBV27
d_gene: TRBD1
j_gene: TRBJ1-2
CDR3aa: ASSRQGTNYGYT

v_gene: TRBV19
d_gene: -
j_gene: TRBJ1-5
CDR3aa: ASTPRRGFNQPQH

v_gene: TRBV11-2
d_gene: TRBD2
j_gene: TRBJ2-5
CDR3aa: ASSSVSGGGKTQY

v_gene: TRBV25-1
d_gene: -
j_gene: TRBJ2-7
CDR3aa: ASSDLKGDPFEQY

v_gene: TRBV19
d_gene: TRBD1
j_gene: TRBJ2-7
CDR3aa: ASSDRGGDGQY

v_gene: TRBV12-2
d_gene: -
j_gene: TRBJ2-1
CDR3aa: ASRLGKNNEQF

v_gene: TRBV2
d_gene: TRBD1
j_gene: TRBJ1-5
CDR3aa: ASSPGQGRQPQH

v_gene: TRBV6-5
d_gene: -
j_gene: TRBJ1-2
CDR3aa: ASSYSQTGNNGYT

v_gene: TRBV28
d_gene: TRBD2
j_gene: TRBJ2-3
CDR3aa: ASSPSGRTDTQY

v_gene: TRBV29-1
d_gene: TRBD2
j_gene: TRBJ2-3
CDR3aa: SVAGTSGSDTQY

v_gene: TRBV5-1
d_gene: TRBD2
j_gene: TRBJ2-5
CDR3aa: ASSLGLASYQETQY

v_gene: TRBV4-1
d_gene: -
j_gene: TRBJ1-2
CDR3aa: ASSQVGLRVGYT

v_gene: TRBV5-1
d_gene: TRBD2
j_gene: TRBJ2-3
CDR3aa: ASSLGGSTITDTQY

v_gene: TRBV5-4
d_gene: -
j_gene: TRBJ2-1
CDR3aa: ASSLGSATLNEQF

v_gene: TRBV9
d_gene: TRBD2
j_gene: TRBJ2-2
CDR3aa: ASSVDPWREGLAGELF

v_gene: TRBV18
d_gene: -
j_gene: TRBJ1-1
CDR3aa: ASSPSADTEAF

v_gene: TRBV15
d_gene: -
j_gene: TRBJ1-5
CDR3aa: ATSPGGQGYQPQH

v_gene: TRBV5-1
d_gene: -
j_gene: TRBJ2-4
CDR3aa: ASSSSSKGARENIQY

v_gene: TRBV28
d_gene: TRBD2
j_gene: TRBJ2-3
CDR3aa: ASSPRRWLAVPDTQY

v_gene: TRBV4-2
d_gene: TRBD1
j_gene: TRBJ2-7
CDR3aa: ASSPTGGISYEQY

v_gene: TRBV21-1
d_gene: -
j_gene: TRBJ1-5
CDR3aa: ANRGGSNQPQH

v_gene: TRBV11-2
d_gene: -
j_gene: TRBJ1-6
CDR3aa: ASSLVPGDNSPLH

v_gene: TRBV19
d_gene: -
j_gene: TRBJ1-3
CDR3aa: ASSKRTGSGNTIY

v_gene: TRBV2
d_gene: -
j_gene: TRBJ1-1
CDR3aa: ASRPSIFGPKSTEAF

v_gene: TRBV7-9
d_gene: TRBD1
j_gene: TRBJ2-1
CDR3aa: ASSSTGYSNEQF

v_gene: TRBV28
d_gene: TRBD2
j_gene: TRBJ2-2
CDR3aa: ASSLLRGTSGKTGELF

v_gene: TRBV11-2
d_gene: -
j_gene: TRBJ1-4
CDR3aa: ASSYTSGTEKLF

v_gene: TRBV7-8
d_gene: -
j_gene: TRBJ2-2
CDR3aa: ASSRFPMESNTGELF

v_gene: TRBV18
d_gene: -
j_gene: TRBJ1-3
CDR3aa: ASSRTVGNTIY

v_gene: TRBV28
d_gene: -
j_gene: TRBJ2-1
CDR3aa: ASSFYGSFINEQF

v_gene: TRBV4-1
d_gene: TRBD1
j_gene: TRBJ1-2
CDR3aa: ASSQTGGKGYT

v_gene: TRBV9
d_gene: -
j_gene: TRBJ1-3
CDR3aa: ASSVASGSGNTIY

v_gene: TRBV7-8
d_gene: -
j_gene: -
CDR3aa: ASSLTRSYEQY

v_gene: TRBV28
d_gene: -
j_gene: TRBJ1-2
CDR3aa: ASSFGQYYGYT

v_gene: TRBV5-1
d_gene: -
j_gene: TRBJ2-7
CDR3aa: ASSASGTAYEQY

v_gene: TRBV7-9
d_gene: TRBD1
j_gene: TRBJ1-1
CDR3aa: ASSIGQGAF

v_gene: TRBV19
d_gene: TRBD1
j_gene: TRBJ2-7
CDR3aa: ASSRTGAYEQY

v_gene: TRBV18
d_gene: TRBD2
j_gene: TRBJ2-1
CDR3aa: ASSRPGLEGYNEQF

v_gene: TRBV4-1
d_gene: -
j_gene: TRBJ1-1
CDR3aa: ASSKGQTQAF

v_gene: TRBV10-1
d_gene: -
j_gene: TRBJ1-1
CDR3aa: ASSNHTEAF

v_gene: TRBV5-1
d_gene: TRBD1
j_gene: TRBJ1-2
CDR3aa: ASSLRDRGFDT

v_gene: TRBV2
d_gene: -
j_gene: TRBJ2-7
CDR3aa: ASRFGDQQY

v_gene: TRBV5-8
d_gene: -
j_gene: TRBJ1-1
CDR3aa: ASSLDGSEAF

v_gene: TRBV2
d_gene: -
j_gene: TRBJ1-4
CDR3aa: ASRHQRRWDEKLF

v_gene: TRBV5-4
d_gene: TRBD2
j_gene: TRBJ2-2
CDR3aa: ASSLGLGDTGELF

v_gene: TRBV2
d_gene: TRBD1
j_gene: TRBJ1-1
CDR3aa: ATQTGPNTEAF

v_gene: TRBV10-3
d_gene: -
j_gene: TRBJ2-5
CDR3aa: AISDRGQETQY

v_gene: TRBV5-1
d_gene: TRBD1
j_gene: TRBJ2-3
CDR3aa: ASSLGGTGEEDTQY

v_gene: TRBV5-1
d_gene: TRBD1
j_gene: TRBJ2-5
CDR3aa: ASSLLAGGLETQY

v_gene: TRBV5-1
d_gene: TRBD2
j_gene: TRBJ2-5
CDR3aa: ASSPEAGGRTQY